These T cell receptor beta chains were read from a single sample in a study of a mutant IDH1 vaccine in newly diagnosed glioma. Their specific antigens are unknown. Using immunoSEQ multiplex PCR, the repertoire was profiled, and TCRdb retains in-frame clones only, with some absent. The repertoire holds about 94,000 clones, with approximately 89% as singletons. The material was PBMCs, obtained from a glioma patient whose treatment included an IDH1 peptide vaccine. These receptors came from a woman aged 50 to 65 with glioma. The conserved cysteine and the conserved F or W are not part of the CDR3 here.

j_call,v_call,cdr3_aa
TRBJ2-1,TRBV7-2,ASSPRGQPGLHSYNEQF
TRBJ2-7,TRBV11-3,ASSFRDAGPYEQY
TRBJ1-5,TRBV19,ASSTDSEGNQPQH
TRBJ2-2,TRBV5-6,ASSLDPGLAEYTGELF
TRBJ2-7,TRBV27,ASSDLNSPYEQY
TRBJ1-2,TRBV6-1,ASSEESQGAVYGYT
TRBJ2-3,TRBV30,AWSVGDGYTDTQY
NA,TRBV15,ATSSGRLEQY
TRBJ2-7,TRBV9,TSSPVAGEVYEQY
TRBJ2-3,TRBV5-1,ASMGSFTQY
TRBJ1-5,TRBV10-2,ASNPQGIKSQPQH
TRBJ1-2,TRBV18,ASSPLEDDYGYT
TRBJ1-6,TRBV9,ASSPRTGSPLH
TRBJ2-3,TRBV7-9,ATQPGHDTQY
TRBJ2-1,TRBV28,ASSPRGLRKHNEQF
TRBJ2-1,TRBV7-7,ASSPGLGGLDEQF
TRBJ2-7,TRBV7-9,ASSLGGATSYEQY
TRBJ1-5,TRBV7-2,ASSPGTGNQPQH
TRBJ2-1,TRBV9,ASSVDGGREQF
TRBJ2-7,TRBV5-1,ASSLGLSSYEQY
TRBJ2-6,TRBV28,ASSLLPGAGANVLT
TRBJ2-3,TRBV6-1,ASSVTRAANTQY
TRBJ2-5,TRBV7-9,ASSFRGEQETQY
TRBJ2-1,TRBV30,ASREILRDNEQF
TRBJ1-5,TRBV28,ASSLGGLGSNQPQH
TRBJ2-3,TRBV9,ASSVGLAGGTDTQY
TRBJ1-3,TRBV5-5,ASSLEGSSGNTIY
TRBJ1-1,TRBV6-5,ASSYYGQGSTEAF
TRBJ1-4,TRBV5-1,ASSNDRGDEKLF
TRBJ1-1,TRBV10-2,ASSGTAWTEAF
TRBJ2-2,TRBV2,ASSPFANTGELF
TRBJ2-7,TRBV10-2,ASSLSGIYEQY
TRBJ2-3,TRBV2,ASTPWTSGTDTQY
TRBJ2-7,TRBV19,ASSPGTVSYEQY
TRBJ2-7,TRBV10-3,AISDLGQGVDEQY
TRBJ2-7,TRBV14,ASCGTSYEQY
TRBJ2-3,TRBV18,ASSPPGASTDTQY
TRBJ1-5,TRBV28,ASSFSSQPQH
TRBJ2-3,TRBV5-1,ASSRGQGPDTQY
TRBJ2-3,TRBV5-1,ASSAKGLAEPRDTQY
TRBJ1-5,TRBV5-5,ASSSGTPNQPQH
TRBJ1-6,TRBV5-5,ASSKGQGGDSPLH
TRBJ1-1,TRBV7-8,ASSSPWNTEAF
TRBJ1-1,TRBV2,ARGDTDTEAF
TRBJ2-7,TRBV27,ASSRGYEQY
TRBJ1-1,TRBV6-5,ASSYYRGVDEAF
TRBJ2-1,TRBV29-1,SVEGREQTSNEQF
TRBJ2-2,TRBV2,ASRGRAGELF
TRBJ1-1,TRBV6-6,ASSSPASSAEAF
TRBJ2-7,TRBV7-8,ASSPYRLAGPYEQY
TRBJ1-6,TRBV11-2,ASSLEVGGPLH